The source of this T cell receptor (beta chain) is a study of T cells after posttransplantation cyclophosphamide. General observations from the study: Skin or GI-infiltrating T cells shared few TRB sequences with blood. Donor-recipient repertoire similarity was low at 1-2 months, rising over year one. After PTCy, TRB diversity resembled that of CNI/methotrexate controls.

Cells defined as naive were viable CD3+CD4+ or CD3+CD8+ and CCR7+CD45RA+CD45RO-CD95-CD27+CD28+. Sequencing was performed with immunoSEQ multiplex PCR; in TCRdb, only in-frame clones are kept and a portion is missing. The data contain approximately 6,900 clones, just over 95% of them singletons. Trimming left V 4 bases short and J 0 bases short, with 15 bases between. This CDR3 comprises 16 residues. Germline CDR1 is LGHNA and CDR2 is YNFKEQ. Note on this clone: What it recognizes is unknown.

The sequence was collected from a woman in her thirties in good health and a related stem cell transplant donor. Sequencing input: naive CD8+ T cells sorted from PBMCs. The chain employs TRBV4-2 and TRBJ1-2; D uncertain. The CDR3: CASSPHTGLANYGYTF. The CDR3 DNA reads as TGTGCCAGCAGCCCGCATACGGGGTTAGCTAACTATGGCTACACCTTC.